This T cell receptor beta chain was sequenced in a study of blood T cell repertoires in COVID-19. Study background: PBMCs, B-cell-depleted T cells, or T cells were the source of the cDNA or gDNA that made up the material.

Original methodology: It was from reference gene primer amplification that nucleated cell counts were estimated. The table came from immunoSEQ multiplex PCR; TCRdb's copy has only in-frame clones and leaves some out. D and trimming were read from the DNA, whereas the V and J calls and clone size are those reported in that table. This table holds about 130,000 clones, approximately 84% found once. This CDR3 has 16 residues. V dropped 0 bases and J dropped 4; count of bases not matched to a gene: 6. Germline CDR1 and CDR2: MNHEY and SMNVEV (reference sequence). The V and J genes are TRBV27 and TRBJ1-1; 9 bases map to TRBD1. This sequence was found in a woman between 25 and 40 years old who had recovered from COVID-19. The specimen sequenced was peripheral blood. The CDR3 nucleotides are TGTGCCAGCAGTTTATCTCACAGGGGGCTAGGCACTGAAGCTTTCTTT. Translated, it gives CASSLSHRGLGTEAFF.